Below, 16 T cell receptor beta chains from the same sample are listed, as sequenced in a study of shared clonotypes between healthy human individuals. The assay was immunoSEQ multiplex PCR, and TCRdb's table has in-frame clones only and misses some. The sample contains roughly 1.4 million clones, about 98.5% of which appear only once. Sequenced: naive CD4+ T cells sorted from blood. Subset given: CD45RA+ positively selected. These receptors all come from a man in his thirties or forties in good health.

CDR3 sequence reads: CASSRDRSYEQYF. CDR3 nucleotides: TGTGCCAGCAGCCGGGACAGAAGTTACGAGCAGTACTTC. The chain joins TRBV11-2 to TRBJ2-7, with 7 bases lining up with TRBD1. This CDR3 spans 13 amino acids. Germline V gene data show CDR1 as SGHAT and CDR2 as FQNNGV. Trimming cost V 5 bases and J 4 bases; bases outside gene matches: 5. Variable domain in full (rest from reference TRBV11-2 and TRBJ2-7): EAGVAQSPRYKIIEKRQSVAFWCNPISGHATLYWYQQILGQGPKLLIQFQNNGVVDDSQLPKDRFSAERLKGVDSTLKIQPAKLEDSAVYLCASSRDRSYEQYFGPGTRLTVT.

As concerns this clone: The sample holds other DNA sequences that translate to the same CDR3. This chain connects TRBV5-1 to TRBJ2-6, with 10 bases identical to TRBD1. V was pared by 0 bases and J by 0 bases, with 3 bases of the junction left unmatched. The CDR3 consists of 18 residues. From germline, CDR1 is SGHRS and CDR2 YFSETQ. This CDR3 is CASSLAGTGASGANVLTF. As DNA, the CDR3 is TGCGCCAGCAGCTTGGCTGGGACAGGGGCCTCTGGGGCCAACGTCCTGACTTTC.

This sequence joins TRBV6-5 and TRBJ1-5; D not resolved. This CDR3 comprises 13 residues. The V gene lost 5 bases and the J gene lost 4 bases, with 9 bases spanning the gap. The germline gives CDR1 MNHEY, CDR2 SVGAGI. The CDR3 DNA follows: TGTGCCAGCAGTGGTACTTGGAATCAGCCCCAGCATTTT. Its protein product is CASSGTWNQPQHF.

V gene TRBV14 combines with J gene TRBJ2-7, with unresolved D. V was cut by 3 bases and J by 3 bases, with 9 bases left in between. This CDR3 region has 13 residues. The germline CDR1 and CDR2 sequences are SGHDN and FVKESK. In nucleotides, the CDR3 is TGTGCCAGCAGCCATGTAGGGATCTACGAGCAGTACTTC. It yields the protein CASSHVGIYEQYF.

In DNA form, the CDR3 reads TGTGCCAGCAGTGTGACAGGGGGCCCGAGGGACTACGAGCAGTACTTC. It translates to CASSVTGGPRDYEQYF. The V gene is TRBV2, the J gene TRBJ2-7; the match to TRBD1 covers 10 bases. This CDR3 comprises 16 residues. Trimming cost V 4 bases and J 3 bases; bases outside gene matches: 9. Germline lookup yields CDR1 SNHLY and CDR2 FYNNEI.

Note on this clone: The sample contains more than one DNA sequence encoding this CDR3. The V and J genes are TRBV5-1 and TRBJ2-3; tentative D call: TRBD1 (5 bases). In germline, CDR1 is SGHRS, CDR2 YFSETQ. The V end was cut by 0 bases, the J end by 0 bases, with 11 bases between. The CDR3 is 16 amino acids. The CDR3 sequence is CASSLAGARSTDTQYF. The DNA for the CDR3 is TGCGCCAGCAGCTTGGCTGGGGCCAGGAGCACAGATACGCAGTATTTT.

The DNA of the CDR3 is TGTGCCAGCAGTGAAGGAAGAAGGGTAGCAAGACGGGATACGCAGTATTTT. It codes for CASSEGRRVARRDTQYF. The chain is built from TRBV2 and TRBJ2-3; D remains ambiguous. V was shortened by 1 base and J by 6 bases, with 20 bases between the two germline ends. The CDR3 is 17 residues long. Germline V gene sequence: CDR1 SNHLY, CDR2 FYNNEI. The full variable domain, rest sourced from reference TRBV2 and TRBJ2-3, is EPEVTQTPSHQVTQMGQEVILRCVPISNHLYFYWYRQILGQKVEFLVSFYNNEISEKSEIFDDQFSVERPDGSNFTLKIRSTKLEDSAMYFCASSEGRRVARRDTQYFGPGTRLTVL.

The CDR3 is CASSLAGSSYEQYF. CDR3 sequence (DNA): TGTGCCAGCAGCTTAGCTGGCAGCTCCTACGAGCAGTACTTC. The chain uses TRBV11-3 and TRBJ2-7; D unresolved. Germline assignment: CDR1 SGHNT and CDR2 YENEEA. The CDR3 loop spans 14 amino acids. V was pared by 1 base and J by 0 bases, with 7 bases between.

The chain links TRBV21-1 to TRBJ1-5. TRBV21-1 is deemed a pseudogene. CDR3 size: 15 residues. The CDR3 DNA reads as TGTGCCAGCAGCAAAGGTGAGGCGGAGGCTGAGCCCCAGCATTTT. Protein sequence: CASSKGEAEAEPQHF.

The genes are TRBV11-2 and TRBJ2-1; TRBD2 matches 13 bases. The V gene's germline CDR1 is SGHAT and CDR2 FQNNGV. The CDR3 contains 18 residues. Trimming cost V 6 bases and J 1 base; bases outside gene matches: 9. In DNA form, the CDR3 reads TGTGCCAGCAGACCGCCGGGACTAGCGGGATCTTCCTACAATGAGCAGTTCTTC. As protein: CASRPPGLAGSSYNEQFF. Variable domain in full (rest from reference TRBV11-2 and TRBJ2-1): EAGVAQSPRYKIIEKRQSVAFWCNPISGHATLYWYQQILGQGPKLLIQFQNNGVVDDSQLPKDRFSAERLKGVDSTLKIQPAKLEDSAVYLCASRPPGLAGSSYNEQFFGPGTRLTVL.

The chain has TRBV19 and TRBJ2-1; D is unresolved. Germline V gene sequence: CDR1 LNHDA, CDR2 SQIVND (reference sequence). Trimming shortened V by 2 bases and J by 6 bases, and 20 bases separated the two germline ends. The CDR3 is 17 residues long. This CDR3 reads CASSIFVTLDRANEQFF. For the CDR3, the DNA is TGTGCCAGTAGTATATTTGTGACCTTAGACCGGGCCAATGAGCAGTTCTTC.

The rearrangement joins TRBV28 to TRBJ2-7; 11 nucleotides match TRBD1. The V segment lost 3 bases and the J segment 0 bases; nucleotides outside the gene matches: 4. Per the germline V gene, CDR1 is MDHEN and CDR2 is SYDVKM. There are 16 residues in the CDR3. DNA for the CDR3: TGTGCCAGCAGTTTGGCCGGGACAGGGGGCTCCTACGAGCAGTACTTC. Translating gives CASSLAGTGGSYEQYF.

A note on this clone: Other DNA sequences in the same sample also yield this CDR3. The rearrangement uses TRBV2 and TRBJ2-3; D gene uncertain. The CDR3 is 13 amino acids. V dropped 4 bases and J dropped 0 bases, with 5 bases sitting between them. Germline lookup yields CDR1 SNHLY and CDR2 FYNNEI. CDR3 sequence reads: CASSGTSTDTQYF. CDR3 nucleotide sequence: TGTGCCAGCAGTGGAACTAGCACAGATACGCAGTATTTT.

The chain joins TRBV6-1 to TRBJ2-3; D is unresolved. Germline lookup yields CDR1 MNHNS and CDR2 SASEGT. The germline V and J ends were trimmed by 7 bases and 4 bases, with 9 bases remaining between them. The CDR3 covers 12 residues. The CDR3, as DNA: TGTGCCAGCAACTTCCGAGCAGATACGCAGTATTTT. It yields the protein CASNFRADTQYF.

This clone has a single count. The V call is TRBV30, the J call TRBJ1-1; 7 nucleotides agree with TRBD1. Germline V CDR1 and CDR2: GTSNPN, SVGIG (reference sequence). The CDR3 has 14 amino acids. The ends lost 5 bases at V and 5 bases at J; junction bases unmatched: 11. This chain's CDR3 is CAWLRGPGRTEAFF. In DNA form, the CDR3 reads TGTGCCTGGTTGAGGGGGCCGGGACGAACTGAAGCTTTCTTT. Complete variable domain (other parts from reference TRBV30 and TRBJ1-1): SQTIHQWPATLVQPVGSPLSLECTVEGTSNPNLYWYRQAAGRGLQLLFYSVGIGQISSEVPQNLSASRPQDRQFILSSKKLLLSDSGFYLCAWLRGPGRTEAFFGQGTRLTVV.

J is TRBJ2-5 and V is TRBV5-1; 9 bases are a match to TRBD2. With V trimmed by 0 bases and J by 5 bases, 5 bases remained unmatched. Germline V lookup: CDR1 SGHRS, CDR2 YFSETQ. CDR3 length equals 15 residues. The DNA of the CDR3 is TGCGCCAGCAGCTTGGGGCTAGCGGGACCCGAGACCCAGTACTTC. It translates to CASSLGLAGPETQYF.